Below are 10 T cell receptor beta chains sequenced from a single sample in a study of CD8 T cells in Susac syndrome. Random hexamers primed reverse transcription of about 0.5 to 1 ug RNA. TCRdb re-analysed the immunoSEQ multiplex PCR reads in MiXCR, keeping a single row per CDR3 protein. The sample carries more than 65,000 distinct CDR3 sequences, roughly 94% recorded once. Sample: CD8+ T cells from PBMCs. The receptors originated from a human donor with Susac syndrome.

Written as DNA, the CDR3 is TGCGCCAGCAGCCAAGTCGCCACACCCTATGGCTACACCTTC. Residues: CASSQVATPYGYTF. The chain is built from TRBV4-1 and TRBJ1-2, with D unresolved. V lost 1 base, J lost 4 bases, and 10 bases lay in between. Germline V gene lookup returns CDR1 MGHRA and CDR2 YSYEKL. The CDR3 loop spans 14 amino acids.

This chain links TRBV13 with TRBJ2-1; the D gene is possibly TRBD2 (6 bases). The CDR3 has 15 residues. The germline V and J ends were trimmed by 0 bases and 5 bases, with 11 bases remaining between them. Germline V gene data show CDR1 as PRHDT and CDR2 as FYEKMQ (reference sequence). The CDR3 reads CASSLGASANNEQFF. Written as DNA, the CDR3 is TGTGCCAGCAGCTTAGGGGCTAGCGCGAACAATGAGCAGTTCTTC.

This chain uses TRBV7-2 with TRBJ2-1, with 7 bases fitting TRBD2. Per the germline V gene, CDR1 is SGHTA and CDR2 is FQGNSA. This CDR3 comprises 16 residues. After removal of 5 bases from V and 0 bases from J, the junction contained 7 bases not matched to a gene. CDR3 sequence (DNA): TGTGCCAGCAGCGATCCACTAGCGAACTCCTACAATGAGCAGTTCTTC. Translation gives CASSDPLANSYNEQFF.

The genes are TRBV12-3 or TRBV12-4 and TRBJ1-2, with D possibly matching TRBD1 (5 bases). Trimming took off 6 bases at V and 8 bases at J, with 19 bases between the two ends. This CDR3 spans 14 amino acids. The CDR3 spells CASRPDIRAFGYTF. CDR3 bases: TGTGCCAGCAGACCCGACATCAGGGCCTTCGGCTACACCTTC.

The chain joins TRBV30 to TRBJ1-1; weak D call: TRBD1 (6 bases). V lost 4 bases, J lost 3 bases, and 9 bases lay in between. CDR3 size: 12 residues. Per germline, CDR1 GTSNPN and CDR2 SVGIG (reference sequence). The CDR3 spells CAWNQGYTEAFF. The DNA of the CDR3 is TGTGCCTGGAACCAGGGGTACACTGAAGCTTTCTTT.

Points on this clonotype: An end of the junction does not agree with germline; a read error may underlie this. The chain joins TRBV20-1 to TRBJ1-1; D is unclear. CDR3 length: 13 residues. Looked up from germline, CDR1 is DFQATT and CDR2 is SNEGSKA (reference sequence). The CDR3 loop is CSAREPGNTEVFF. DNA for the CDR3: TGCAGTGCTAGAGAACCGGGAAACACTGAAGTTTTCTTT.

J is TRBJ2-1 and V is TRBV5-6, with TRBD2 identical over 11 bases. The germline V gene has CDR1 SGHDT and CDR2 YYEEEE. The CDR3 spans 16 residues. The ends lost 3 bases at V and 0 bases at J; junction bases unmatched: 2. The CDR3 coding sequence is TGTGCCAGCAGCTGGGGGACTAGCGGCTCCTACAATGAGCAGTTCTTC. Amino acids: CASSWGTSGSYNEQFF.

The V call is TRBV15, the J call TRBJ2-7; D is possibly TRBD1 (7 bases). The CDR3 consists of 14 residues. The V end lost 5 bases, the J end lost 8 bases, and 19 bases lay between the germline ends. The germline CDR1 and CDR2 sequences are LNHNV and YYDKDF (reference sequence). The CDR3 nucleotides read TGTGCCACCAGCGGCGGGACAGAGCCCGCTAAGCAGTACTTC. Encoded protein: CATSGGTEPAKQYF.

The chain couples TRBV5-1 to TRBJ1-2, with D maybe TRBD1 (6 bases). The germline gives CDR1 SGHRS, CDR2 YFSETQ. The CDR3 loop spans 15 amino acids. V gave up 2 bases and J gave up 0 bases, with 11 bases separating them. The chain's CDR3 is CASSFVTGANYGYTF. The CDR3 coding sequence is TGCGCCAGCAGCTTCGTGACAGGAGCTAACTATGGCTACACCTTC.

The chain uses TRBV6-5 and TRBJ2-1; the match to TRBD2 covers 8 bases. The CDR3 spans 15 residues. Germline V gene lookup returns CDR1 MNHEY and CDR2 SVGAGI. J gave up 7 bases and V 2 bases, and 7 bases lay outside the gene matches. CDR3 protein: CASSYGTRESNEQFF. As DNA, the CDR3 is TGTGCCAGCAGTTACGGGACTAGGGAAAGTAATGAGCAGTTCTTC.